The 21 T cell receptor beta chains below were found in one sample sequenced in a study of T cell changes during pregnancy in multiple sclerosis. TCRdb's table, derived via immunoSEQ multiplex PCR, lists solely in-frame clones and lacks some. The table shows roughly 64,000 clones, with roughly 88% occurring only once. Sequencing was performed on peripheral blood, taken in the third trimester of pregnancy. Receptors were obtained from a female donor in good health, enrolled as a control in a pregnancy study.

The chain recombines TRBV29-1 with TRBJ1-1; no reliable D call. Trimming cost V 4 bases and J 5 bases, with 14 bases left between them. The CDR3 runs 13 residues. Per germline, CDR1 SQVTM and CDR2 ANQGSEA. CDR3 protein: CSVALSGKTEAFF. The CDR3 nucleotides read TGCAGCGTTGCTCTCTCGGGGAAGACTGAAGCTTTCTTT.

The J gene is TRBJ1-4, the V gene TRBV6-1; D remains unclear. Germline-derived CDR1 and CDR2 are MNHNS and SASEGT. CDR3 length: 12 amino acids. Trimming took 4 bases from V and 7 from J, leaving 7 bases between them. The CDR3 nucleotides read TGTGCCAGCAGTGTCGGAGTTGAAAAACTGTTTTTT. It encodes CASSVGVEKLFF.

The rearrangement uses TRBV30 and TRBJ1-6; 8 nucleotides match TRBD1. Germline V gene lookup returns CDR1 GTSNPN and CDR2 SVGIG (reference sequence). The CDR3 is made up of 14 amino acids. V trimming: 3 bases; J trimming: 10 bases; junction bases outside the gene matches: 8. The CDR3 sequence is CAWSRTGIGSPLHF. The CDR3 DNA follows: TGTGCCTGGAGCCGGACAGGGATAGGATCACCCCTCCACTTT.

The V gene is TRBV4-1, the J gene TRBJ2-6, with a possible D match to TRBD1 (5 bases). Germline V gene lookup returns CDR1 MGHRA and CDR2 YSYEKL. This CDR3 has 18 residues. V lost 2 bases and J 0 bases, leaving 14 bases between the germline ends. This chain's CDR3 is CASSQIGTGISGANVLTF. The CDR3 DNA reads TGCGCCAGCAGCCAAATCGGAACAGGAATCTCTGGGGCCAACGTCCTGACTTTC.

J is TRBJ2-5 and V is TRBV5-1, with D perhaps TRBD2 (6 bases). The V end was cut by 4 bases, the J end by 1 base, with 17 bases between. CDR1 is SGHRS and CDR2 is YFSETQ in the germline V gene. The CDR3 sequence is 16 residues long. Here the CDR3 reads CASSDQGGGPQETQYF. The CDR3 DNA sequence: TGCGCCAGCAGCGATCAGGGAGGAGGGCCCCAAGAGACCCAGTACTTC.

This chain connects TRBV2 to TRBJ2-7, with TRBD2 identical over 9 bases. This CDR3 region has 15 residues. V shed 1 base, J shed 3 bases, and the junction held 4 bases outside the gene matches. The germline V gene has CDR1 SNHLY and CDR2 FYNNEI. This CDR3 is CASSEVSGGRYEQYF. The CDR3 nucleotides are TGTGCCAGCAGTGAAGTTAGCGGGGGACGCTACGAGCAGTACTTC.

This clone is a singleton in its sample. J is TRBJ2-1 and V is TRBV6-5; TRBD1 agrees at 7 bases. Germline lookup yields CDR1 MNHEY and CDR2 SVGAGI. The length of the CDR3 is 14 residues. The V gene end was trimmed by 4 bases and the J gene end by 9 bases; junction bases not matched to a gene: 9. The CDR3 loop is CASSSYRGLGEQFF. The CDR3 coding sequence is TGTGCCAGCAGTTCTTACAGGGGTTTGGGTGAGCAGTTCTTC.

This sequence joins TRBV7-8 and TRBJ2-3; 8 nucleotides align to TRBD2. The V segment lost 4 bases and the J segment 5 bases; nucleotides outside the gene matches: 5. The CDR3 loop spans 14 amino acids. CDR1 SGHVS and CDR2 FQNEAQ come from the germline V gene. Here the CDR3 reads CASSSREGGDTQYF. The CDR3 nucleotides are TGTGCCAGCAGCTCCCGGGAGGGTGGAGATACGCAGTATTTT.

The chain uses TRBV11-3 and TRBJ2-7; D ambiguous. V lost 5 bases and J 4 bases, leaving 9 bases between the germline ends. This CDR3 comprises 12 residues. Germline V gives CDR1 SGHNT, CDR2 YENEEA. The DNA of the CDR3 is TGTGCCAGCAGCACTACAAGTTACGAGCAGTACTTC. It is translated as CASSTTSYEQYF.

The V and J genes are TRBV19 and TRBJ2-1; D remains unclear. From germline, CDR1 is LNHDA and CDR2 SQIVND (reference sequence). CDR3 length equals 13 residues. With 5 bases removed from V and 4 bases from J, the gap between germline ends came to 9 bases. The CDR3 nucleotides are TGTGCCAGTAGTCGGAGCCGTTACAATGAGCAGTTCTTC. Its translation is CASSRSRYNEQFF. Based on the CDR3 plus reference TRBV19 and TRBJ2-1, the full variable domain is DGGITQSPKYLFRKEGQNVTLSCEQNLNHDAMYWYRQDPGQGLRLIYYSQIVNDFQKGDIAEGYSVSREKKESFPLTVTSAQKNPTAFYLCASSRSRYNEQFFGPGTRLTVL.

The V and J genes are TRBV18 and TRBJ2-2; 8 nucleotides match TRBD2. The CDR3 has 16 amino acids. V lost 3 bases to trimming and J lost 7 bases; unmatched junction nucleotides: 10. The germline CDR1 and CDR2 sequences are KGHSH and LQKENI. The CDR3 sequence is CASSPIFSGGIGELFF. The CDR3 bases are TGTGCCAGCTCACCTATCTTCAGCGGGGGCATCGGGGAGCTGTTTTTT.

This rearrangement joins TRBV19 to TRBJ2-6; the match to TRBD1 covers 9 bases. Trimming took 4 bases from V and 2 from J; bases not matched to a gene: 3. Germline-derived CDR1 and CDR2 are LNHDA and SQIVND (reference sequence). This CDR3 region has 16 residues. CDR3: CASSTNRGPGANVLTF. The CDR3 region has the DNA TGTGCCAGTAGTACGAACAGGGGGCCTGGGGCCAACGTCCTGACTTTC.

The V call is TRBV5-1, the J call TRBJ1-1; TRBD1 aligns across 9 bases. The ends lost 4 bases at V and 1 base at J; junction bases unmatched: 8. The V gene's germline CDR1 is SGHRS and CDR2 YFSETQ. This CDR3 comprises 16 residues. As DNA, the CDR3 is TGCGCCAGCAGCCTACGGACAGGGGTTGGGAACACTGAAGCTTTCTTT. Translated, it gives CASSLRTGVGNTEAFF.

The chain combines TRBV18 with TRBJ2-7, with TRBD2 identical over 13 bases. The CDR3 has 20 residues. Losses at the gene ends were 5 bases for V and 4 bases for J; bases not matched to a gene: 20. Per germline, CDR1 KGHSH and CDR2 LQKENI. CDR3 DNA: TGTGCCAGCTCAACTGGACTAGCGGGGGCCGAAGTTCGTGGAATGTACGAGCAGTACTTC. Its translation is CASSTGLAGAEVRGMYEQYF.

The chain combines TRBV29-1 with TRBJ2-7, with D maybe TRBD1 (6 bases). Germline V lookup: CDR1 SQVTM, CDR2 ANQGSEA. V was pared by 8 bases and J by 6 bases, with 20 bases between. The CDR3 extends over 13 amino acids. The CDR3 loop is CSIRDTVFGEQYF. CDR3 nucleotides: TGCAGCATCCGGGACACGGTGTTCGGCGAGCAGTACTTC.

The J gene is TRBJ2-1, the V gene TRBV5-1; TRBD1 matches at 7 bases. In germline, CDR1 is SGHRS, CDR2 YFSETQ. This CDR3 spans 13 amino acids. The J segment lost 14 bases and the V segment lost 0 bases, leaving 8 bases of the junction unmatched. CDR3 protein: CASSLAKETGKFF. CDR3 sequence (DNA): TGCGCCAGCAGCTTGGCCAAAGAGACAGGGAAGTTCTTC.

The chain is built from TRBV19 and TRBJ2-5; D might be TRBD1 (6 bases). Deletions cut 3 bases from V and 2 bases from J, with 13 bases between. CDR3 length: 15 residues. Germline-derived CDR1 and CDR2 are LNHDA and SQIVND (reference sequence). The CDR3, as DNA: TGTGCCAGTAGTATCCGTATCACAGGGCAAGAGACCCAGTACTTC. It yields the protein CASSIRITGQETQYF.

This clone was observed once. This chain uses TRBV5-6 with TRBJ2-6; the D gene is possibly TRBD1 (6 bases). Deletions cut 0 bases from V and 2 bases from J, with 9 bases between. The CDR3 totals 16 residues. Germline-derived CDR1 and CDR2 are SGHDT and YYEEEE. In nucleotides, the CDR3 is TGTGCCAGCAGCTTGGATGGGGGCCCTGGGGCCAACGTCCTGACTTTC. Amino acid sequence: CASSLDGGPGANVLTF.

This chain connects TRBV5-4 to TRBJ2-4; D possibly corresponds to TRBD2 (6 bases). Germline lookup yields CDR1 SGHNT and CDR2 YYREEE (reference sequence). Trimming cost V 2 bases and J 0 bases, with 9 bases left between them. This CDR3 is 15 amino acids long. For the CDR3, the DNA is TGTGCCAGCAGCTTCCCGGGACTAGCCAAAAACATTCAGTACTTC. This codes for CASSFPGLAKNIQYF.

V usage is TRBV5-6 and J usage is TRBJ2-2; D gene uncertain. Germline CDR1 reads SGHDT; CDR2 reads YYEEEE. The CDR3 runs to 13 residues. V lost 0 bases to trimming and J lost 3 bases, with 3 bases between them. CDR3 bases: TGTGCCAGCAGCTTGGCGTACACCGGGGAGCTGTTTTTT. Residues: CASSLAYTGELFF.

V and J are TRBV7-8 and TRBJ1-5; 8 nucleotides line up with TRBD1. The CDR3 covers 15 residues. Germline V gene sequence: CDR1 SGHVS, CDR2 FQNEAQ. J was trimmed by 2 bases and V by 5 bases; bases with no gene match: 5. The DNA of the CDR3 is TGTGCCAGCAGCGTGACAGGGGATGGCAATCAGCCCCAGCATTTT. This encodes CASSVTGDGNQPQHF.